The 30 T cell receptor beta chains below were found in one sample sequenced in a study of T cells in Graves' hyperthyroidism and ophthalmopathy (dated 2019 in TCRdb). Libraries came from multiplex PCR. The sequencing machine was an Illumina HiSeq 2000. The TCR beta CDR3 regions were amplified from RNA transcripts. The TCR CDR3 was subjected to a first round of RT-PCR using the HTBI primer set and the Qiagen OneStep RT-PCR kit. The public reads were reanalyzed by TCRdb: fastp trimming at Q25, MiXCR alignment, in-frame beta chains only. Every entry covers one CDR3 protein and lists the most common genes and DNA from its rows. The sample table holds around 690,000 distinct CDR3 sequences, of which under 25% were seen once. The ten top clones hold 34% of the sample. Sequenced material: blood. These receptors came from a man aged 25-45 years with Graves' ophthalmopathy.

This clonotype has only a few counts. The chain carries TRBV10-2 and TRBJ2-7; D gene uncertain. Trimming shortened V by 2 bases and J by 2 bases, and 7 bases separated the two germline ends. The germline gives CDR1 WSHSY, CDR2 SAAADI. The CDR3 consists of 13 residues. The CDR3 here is CASSEKGTYEQYF. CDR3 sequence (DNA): TGCGCCAGCAGTGAGAAGGGAACCTACGAGCAGTACTTC.

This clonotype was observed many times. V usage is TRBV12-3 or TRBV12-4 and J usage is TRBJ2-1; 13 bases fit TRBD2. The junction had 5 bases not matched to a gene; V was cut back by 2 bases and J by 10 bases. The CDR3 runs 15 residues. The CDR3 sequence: CASSLTSGRAGEQFF. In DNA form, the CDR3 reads TGTGCCAGCAGTTTAACTAGCGGGAGGGCCGGGGAGCAGTTCTTC.

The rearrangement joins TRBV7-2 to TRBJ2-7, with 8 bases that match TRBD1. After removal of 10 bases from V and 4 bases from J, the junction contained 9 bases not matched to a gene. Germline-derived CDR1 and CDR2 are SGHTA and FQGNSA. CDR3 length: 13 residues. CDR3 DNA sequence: TGTGCCACCCAGGGGGCCCTCGAGTACGAGCAGTACTTC. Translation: CATQGALEYEQYF.

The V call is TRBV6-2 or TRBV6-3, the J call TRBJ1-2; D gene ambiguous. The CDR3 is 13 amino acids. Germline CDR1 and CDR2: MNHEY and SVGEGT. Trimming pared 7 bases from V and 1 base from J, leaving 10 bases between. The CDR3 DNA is TGTGCCAGCACCTCAATTGATAACTATGGCTACACCTTC. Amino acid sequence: CASTSIDNYGYTF.

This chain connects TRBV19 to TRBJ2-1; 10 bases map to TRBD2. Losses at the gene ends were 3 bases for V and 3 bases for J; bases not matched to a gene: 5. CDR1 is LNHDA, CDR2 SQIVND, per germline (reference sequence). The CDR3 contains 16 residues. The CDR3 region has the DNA TGTGCCAGTAGTATCCTTAGCGGGAGGATCTACAATGAGCAGTTCTTC. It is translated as CASSILSGRIYNEQFF.

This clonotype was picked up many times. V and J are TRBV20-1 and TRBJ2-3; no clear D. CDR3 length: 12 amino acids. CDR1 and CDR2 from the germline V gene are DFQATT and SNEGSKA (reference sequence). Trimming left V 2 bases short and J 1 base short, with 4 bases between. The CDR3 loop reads CSARTGTDTQYF. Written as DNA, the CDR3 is TGCAGTGCTAGAACAGGCACAGATACGCAGTATTTT.

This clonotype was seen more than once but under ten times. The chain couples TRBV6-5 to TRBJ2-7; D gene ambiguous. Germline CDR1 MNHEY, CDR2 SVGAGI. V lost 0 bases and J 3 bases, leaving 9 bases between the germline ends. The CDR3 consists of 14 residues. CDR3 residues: CASSYSTTGYEQYF. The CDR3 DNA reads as TGTGCCAGCAGTTACTCAACTACCGGCTACGAGCAGTACTTC.

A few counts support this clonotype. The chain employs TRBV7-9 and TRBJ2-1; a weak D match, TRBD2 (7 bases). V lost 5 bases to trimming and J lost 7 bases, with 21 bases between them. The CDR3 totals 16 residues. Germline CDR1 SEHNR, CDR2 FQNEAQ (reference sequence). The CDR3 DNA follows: TGTGCCAGCAGCCTTCTGGGGGAGGGCCAGGGGAATGAGCAGTTCTTC. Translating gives CASSLLGEGQGNEQFF. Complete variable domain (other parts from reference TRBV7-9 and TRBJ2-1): DTGVSQNPRHKITKRGQNVTFRCDPISEHNRLYWYRQTLGQGPEFLTYFQNEAQLEKSRLLSDRFSAERPKGSFSTLEIQRTEQGDSAMYLCASSLLGEGQGNEQFFGPGTRLTVL.

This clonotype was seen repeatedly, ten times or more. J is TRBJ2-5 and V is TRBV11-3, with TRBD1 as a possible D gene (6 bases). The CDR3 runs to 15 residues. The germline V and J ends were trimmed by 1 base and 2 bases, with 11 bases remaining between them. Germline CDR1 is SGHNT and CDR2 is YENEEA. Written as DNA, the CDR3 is TGTGCCAGCAGCTTAGGGCAGGGGTTGCAAGAGACCCAGTACTTC. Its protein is CASSLGQGLQETQYF.

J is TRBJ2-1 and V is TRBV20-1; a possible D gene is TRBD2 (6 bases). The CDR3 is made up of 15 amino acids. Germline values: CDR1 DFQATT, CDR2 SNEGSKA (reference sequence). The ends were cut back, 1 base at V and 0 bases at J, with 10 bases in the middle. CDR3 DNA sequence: TGCAGTGCTAGAGGGGCGGGGAGCTCCTACAATGAGCAGTTCTTC. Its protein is CSARGAGSSYNEQFF.

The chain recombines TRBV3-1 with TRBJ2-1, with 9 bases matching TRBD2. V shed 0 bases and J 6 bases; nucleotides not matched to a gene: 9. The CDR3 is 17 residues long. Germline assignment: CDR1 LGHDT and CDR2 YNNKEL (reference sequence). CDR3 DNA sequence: TGTGCCAGCAGCCAAGACCTCCCAGGGACTAGCCGCAATGAGCAGTTCTTC. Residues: CASSQDLPGTSRNEQFF.

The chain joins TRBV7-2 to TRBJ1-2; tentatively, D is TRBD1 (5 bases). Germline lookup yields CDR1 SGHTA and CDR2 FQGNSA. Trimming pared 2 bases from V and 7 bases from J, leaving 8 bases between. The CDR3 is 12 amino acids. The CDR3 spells CASSLTGIGYTF. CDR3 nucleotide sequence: TGTGCCAGCAGCTTAACAGGAATTGGCTACACCTTC.

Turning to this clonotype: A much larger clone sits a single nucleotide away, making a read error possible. CDR3 DNA: TGTGCCGGCAGCCCTCGGGAGGGGGCGCTTGGAAACACCATATATTTT. Its protein is CAGSPREGALGNTIYF. This chain joins TRBV7-2 and TRBJ1-3; 7 bases are a match to TRBD1. The CDR3 extends over 16 amino acids. Germline values: CDR1 SGHTA, CDR2 FQGNSA. The variable domain in full, with the rest retrieved from reference TRBV7-2 and TRBJ1-3, is GAGVSQSPSNKVTEKGKDVELRCDPISGHTALYWYRQSLGQGLEFLIYFQGNSAPDKSGLPSDRFSAERTGGSVSTLTIQRTQQEDSAVYLCAGSPREGALGNTIYFGEGSWLTVV.

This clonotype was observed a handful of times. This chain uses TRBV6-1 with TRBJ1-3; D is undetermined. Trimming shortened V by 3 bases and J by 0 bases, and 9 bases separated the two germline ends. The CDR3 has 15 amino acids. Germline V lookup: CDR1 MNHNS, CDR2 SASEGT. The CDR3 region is CASSEGRYSGNTIYF. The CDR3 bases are TGTGCCAGCAGTGAGGGGAGATACTCTGGAAACACCATATATTTT.

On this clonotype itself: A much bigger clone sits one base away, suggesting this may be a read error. CDR3 nucleotides: TGTGCCGGCAAGAGAACTGTCACCTCCTACGAGCAGTACTTC. This codes for CAGKRTVTSYEQYF. The chain carries TRBV2 and TRBJ2-7; D remains ambiguous. There are 14 residues in the CDR3. The germline V and J ends were trimmed by 11 bases and 0 bases, with 17 bases remaining between them. The V gene's germline CDR1 is SNHLY and CDR2 FYNNEI.

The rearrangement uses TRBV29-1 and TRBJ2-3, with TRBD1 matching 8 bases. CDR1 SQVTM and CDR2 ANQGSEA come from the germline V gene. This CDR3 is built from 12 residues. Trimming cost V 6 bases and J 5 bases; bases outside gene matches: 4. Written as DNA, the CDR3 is TGCAGCGTGGACAGGGACGTAGATACGCAGTATTTT. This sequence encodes CSVDRDVDTQYF.

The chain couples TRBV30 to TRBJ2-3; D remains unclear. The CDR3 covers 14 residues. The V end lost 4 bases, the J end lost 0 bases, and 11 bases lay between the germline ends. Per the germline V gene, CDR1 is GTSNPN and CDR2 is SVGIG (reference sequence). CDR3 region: CAWNTQPSTDTQYF. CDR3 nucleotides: TGTGCCTGGAACACCCAGCCTAGCACAGATACGCAGTATTTT.

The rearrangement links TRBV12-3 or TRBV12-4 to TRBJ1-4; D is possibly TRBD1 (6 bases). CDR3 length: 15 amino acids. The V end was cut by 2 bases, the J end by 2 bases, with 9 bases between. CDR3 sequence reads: CASSLRTDTNEKLFF. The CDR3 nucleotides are TGTGCCAGCAGTTTAAGGACAGATACTAATGAAAAACTGTTTTTT.

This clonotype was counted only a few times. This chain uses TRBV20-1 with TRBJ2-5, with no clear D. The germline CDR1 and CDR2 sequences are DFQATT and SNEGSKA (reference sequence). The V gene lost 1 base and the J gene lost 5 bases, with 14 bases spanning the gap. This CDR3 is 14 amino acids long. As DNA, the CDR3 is TGCAGTGCTAGAGGCGGCAGAAGAAGGGAGACCCAGTACTTC. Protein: CSARGGRRRETQYF.

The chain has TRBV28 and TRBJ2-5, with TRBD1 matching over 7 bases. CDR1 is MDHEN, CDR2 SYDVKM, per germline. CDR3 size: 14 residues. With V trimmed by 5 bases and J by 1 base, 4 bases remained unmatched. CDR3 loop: CASSNRDSQETQYF. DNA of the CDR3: TGTGCCAGCAGTAACCGGGACAGCCAAGAGACCCAGTACTTC.

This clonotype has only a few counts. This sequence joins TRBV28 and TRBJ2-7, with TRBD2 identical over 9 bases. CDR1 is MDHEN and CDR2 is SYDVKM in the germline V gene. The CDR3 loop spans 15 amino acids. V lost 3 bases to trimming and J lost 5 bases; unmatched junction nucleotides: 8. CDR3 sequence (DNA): TGTGCCAGCAGTTTCGCGGGACTAGCATTGGACGAGCAGTACTTC. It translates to CASSFAGLALDEQYF.

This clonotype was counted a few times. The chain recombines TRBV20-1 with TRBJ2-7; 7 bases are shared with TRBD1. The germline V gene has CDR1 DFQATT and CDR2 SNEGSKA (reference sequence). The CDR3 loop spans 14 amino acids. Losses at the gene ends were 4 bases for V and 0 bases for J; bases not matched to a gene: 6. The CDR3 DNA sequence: TGCAGTGCTATCCGGTGGGACAGCTCCTACGAGCAGTACTTC. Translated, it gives CSAIRWDSSYEQYF.

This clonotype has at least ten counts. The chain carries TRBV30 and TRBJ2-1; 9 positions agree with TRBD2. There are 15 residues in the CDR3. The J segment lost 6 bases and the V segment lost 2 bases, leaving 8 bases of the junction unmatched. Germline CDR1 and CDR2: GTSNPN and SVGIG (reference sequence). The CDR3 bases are TGTGCCTGGAGTCTGGAACTAGCGGGTTCCAATGAGCAGTTCTTC. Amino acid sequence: CAWSLELAGSNEQFF. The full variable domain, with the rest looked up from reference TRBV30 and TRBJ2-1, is SQTIHQWPATLVQPVGSPLSLECTVEGTSNPNLYWYRQAAGRGLQLLFYSVGIGQISSEVPQNLSASRPQDRQFILSSKKLLLSDSGFYLCAWSLELAGSNEQFFGPGTRLTVL.

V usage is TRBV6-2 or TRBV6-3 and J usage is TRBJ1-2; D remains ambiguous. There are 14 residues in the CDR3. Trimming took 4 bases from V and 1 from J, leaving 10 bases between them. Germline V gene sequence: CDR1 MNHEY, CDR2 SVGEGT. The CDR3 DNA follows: TGTGCCAGCAGTTCCTCGACGGTTAACTATGGCTACACCTTC. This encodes CASSSSTVNYGYTF.

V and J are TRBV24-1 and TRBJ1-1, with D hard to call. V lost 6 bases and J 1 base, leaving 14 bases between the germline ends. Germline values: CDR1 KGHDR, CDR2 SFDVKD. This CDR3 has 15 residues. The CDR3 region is CATSRGGAPNTEAFF. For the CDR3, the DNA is TGTGCCACCAGTCGTGGAGGCGCCCCGAACACTGAAGCTTTCTTT.

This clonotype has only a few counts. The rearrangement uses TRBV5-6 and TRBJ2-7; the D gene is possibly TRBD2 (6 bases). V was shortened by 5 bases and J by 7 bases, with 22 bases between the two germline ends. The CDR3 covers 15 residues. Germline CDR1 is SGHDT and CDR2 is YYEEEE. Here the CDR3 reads CASSLISSEMDEQYF. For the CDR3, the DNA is TGTGCCAGCAGTCTCATATCTAGCGAAATGGATGAGCAGTACTTC.

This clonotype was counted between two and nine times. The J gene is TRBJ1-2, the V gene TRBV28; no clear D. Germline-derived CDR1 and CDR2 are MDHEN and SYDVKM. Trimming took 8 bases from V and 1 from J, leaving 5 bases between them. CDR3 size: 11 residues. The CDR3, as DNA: TGTGCCAGCGAAAATAACTATGGCTACACCTTC. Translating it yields CASENNYGYTF.

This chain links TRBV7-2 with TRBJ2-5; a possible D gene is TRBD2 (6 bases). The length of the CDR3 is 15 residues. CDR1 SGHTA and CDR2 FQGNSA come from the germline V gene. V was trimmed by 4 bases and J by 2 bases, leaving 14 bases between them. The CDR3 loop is CASSSQAGRQETQYF. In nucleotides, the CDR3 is TGTGCCAGCAGCTCGCAAGCGGGCAGACAAGAGACCCAGTACTTC.

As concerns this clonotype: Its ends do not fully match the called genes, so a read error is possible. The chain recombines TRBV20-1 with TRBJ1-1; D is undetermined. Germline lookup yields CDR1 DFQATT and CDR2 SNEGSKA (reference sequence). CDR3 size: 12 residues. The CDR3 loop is CGAGQLNTEAFF. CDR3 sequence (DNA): TGCGGTGCCGGGCAGCTGAACACTGAAGCTTTCTTT.

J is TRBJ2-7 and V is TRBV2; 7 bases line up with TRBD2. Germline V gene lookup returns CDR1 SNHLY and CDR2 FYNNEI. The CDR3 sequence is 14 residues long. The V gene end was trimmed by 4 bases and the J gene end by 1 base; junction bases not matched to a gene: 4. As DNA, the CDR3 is TGTGCCAGCAGTGGGCAGCGGGGATCCTACGAGCAGTACTTC. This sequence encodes CASSGQRGSYEQYF.